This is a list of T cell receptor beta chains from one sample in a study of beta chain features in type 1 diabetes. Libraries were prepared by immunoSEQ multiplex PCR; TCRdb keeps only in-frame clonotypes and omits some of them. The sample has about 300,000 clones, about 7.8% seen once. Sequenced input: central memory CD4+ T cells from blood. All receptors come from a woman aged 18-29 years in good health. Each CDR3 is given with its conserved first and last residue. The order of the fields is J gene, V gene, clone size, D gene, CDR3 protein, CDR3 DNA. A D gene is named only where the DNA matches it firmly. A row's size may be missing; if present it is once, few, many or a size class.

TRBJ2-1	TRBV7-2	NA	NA	CASSLSGGGIYNEQFF	TGTGCCAGCAGCTTGAGTGGGGGCGGGATTTACAATGAGCAGTTCTTC
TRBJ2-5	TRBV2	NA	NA	CASTTGRVETQYF	TGTGCCAGCACTACCGGCAGGGTAGAGACCCAGTACTTC
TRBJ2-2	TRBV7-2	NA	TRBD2	CASRQSGGANTGELFF	TGTGCCAGCAGACAAAGCGGGGGAGCGAACACCGGGGAGCTGTTTTTT
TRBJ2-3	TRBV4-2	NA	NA	CASSRYNTGTDTQYF	TGTGCCAGCAGCCGTTATAATACTGGCACAGATACGCAGTATTTT
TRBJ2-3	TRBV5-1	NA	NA	CASSLAGHFTDTQYF	TGCGCCAGCAGCTTGGCTGGGCATTTCACAGATACGCAGTATTTT
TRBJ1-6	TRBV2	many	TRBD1	CASRSTGGYSPLHF	TGTGCCAGCAGGTCGACAGGGGGCTATTCACCCCTCCACTTT
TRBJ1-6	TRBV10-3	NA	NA	CASSNRVTLHF	TGTGCCAGCAGTAACAGGGTAACCCTCCACTTT
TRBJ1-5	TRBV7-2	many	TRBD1	CASSLDRDSHQPQHF	TGTGCCAGCAGCCTAGACCGGGACAGCCATCAGCCCCAGCATTTT
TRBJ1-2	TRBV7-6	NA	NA	CASSQYADSRYGYTF	TGTGCCAGCAGCCAATACGCAGACTCCCGCTATGGCTACACCTTC
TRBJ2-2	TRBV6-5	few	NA	CASSYSRGRGTGELFF	TGTGCCAGCAGTTACTCACGGGGGCGAGGTACCGGGGAGCTGTTTTTT
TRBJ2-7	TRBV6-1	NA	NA	CASSALPHPRNEQYF	TGTGCCAGCAGTGCTCTGCCCCACCCTAGAAACGAGCAGTACTTC
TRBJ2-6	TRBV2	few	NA	CASYQGSGANVLTF	TGTGCCAGCTACCAGGGCTCTGGGGCCAACGTCCTGACTTTC
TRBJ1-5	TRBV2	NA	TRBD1	CASRRDRDNQPQHF	TGTGCCAGCCGCCGGGACAGGGACAATCAGCCCCAGCATTTT
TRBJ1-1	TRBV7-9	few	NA	CASSRGAGNTEAFF	TGTGCCAGCAGCCGCGGTGCGGGGAACACTGAAGCTTTCTTT
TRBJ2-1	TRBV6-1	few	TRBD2	CASSGLAGGNEQFF	TGTGCCAGCTCAGGGCTAGCGGGGGGCAATGAGCAGTTCTTC
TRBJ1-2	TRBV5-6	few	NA	CASILGHVYTF	TGTGCCAGCATCTTAGGACACGTCTACACCTTC
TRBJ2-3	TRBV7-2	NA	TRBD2	CASSPSLLGGSSDTQYF	TGTGCCAGCAGCCCTAGCCTTCTCGGCGGGAGCTCAGATACGCAGTATTTT
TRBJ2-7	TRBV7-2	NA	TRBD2	CASSLGGRTYEQYF	TGTGCCAGCAGCTTAGGCGGGAGGACCTACGAGCAGTACTTC
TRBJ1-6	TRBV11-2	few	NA	CASSLVPAGRGALALHF	TGTGCCAGCAGCTTAGTTCCCGCGGGGCGGGGGGCGTTGGCCCTCCACTTT
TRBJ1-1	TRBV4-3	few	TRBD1	CASSQDGQGTTEAFF	TGCGCCAGCAGCCAAGATGGACAGGGAACGACTGAAGCTTTCTTT
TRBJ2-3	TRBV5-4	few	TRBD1	CASSSGTGPDTQYF	TGTGCCAGCAGCTCCGGGACAGGGCCAGATACGCAGTATTTT
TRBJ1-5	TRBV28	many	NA	CASSFLGQGGEPQHF	TGTGCCAGCAGTTTCCTTGGGCAGGGCGGGGAGCCCCAGCATTTT
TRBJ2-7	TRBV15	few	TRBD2	CATQREGWDEQYF	TGTGCCACCCAGCGGGAGGGGTGGGACGAGCAGTACTTC
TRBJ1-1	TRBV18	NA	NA	CASSPRQLDTEAFF	TGTGCCAGCTCACCAAGGCAATTAGACACTGAAGCTTTCTTT
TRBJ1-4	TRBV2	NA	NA	CASSALQGNEKLFF	TGTGCCAGCAGTGCTCTACAGGGCAATGAAAAACTGTTTTTT
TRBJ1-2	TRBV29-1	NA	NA	CSVVDGQKDYGYTF	TGCAGCGTTGTCGATGGCCAGAAAGACTATGGCTACACCTTC
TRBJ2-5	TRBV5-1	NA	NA	CASSLESIRQETQYF	TGCGCCAGCAGCTTGGAGTCCATACGACAAGAGACCCAGTACTTC
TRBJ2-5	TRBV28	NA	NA	CASPPSYRVRGVETQYF	TGTGCCAGCCCCCCCTCCTACAGGGTACGGGGTGTAGAGACCCAGTACTTC
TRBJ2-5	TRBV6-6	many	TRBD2	CASSFSGGWQKTQYF	TGTGCCAGCAGTTTTAGCGGGGGTTGGCAGAAGACCCAGTACTTC
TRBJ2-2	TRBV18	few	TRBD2	CASSPGTRGTGELFF	TGTGCCAGCTCACCAGGGACTAGGGGAACCGGGGAGCTGTTTTTT
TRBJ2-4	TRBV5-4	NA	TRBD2	CASSPSGRGGKNIQYF	TGTGCCAGCAGCCCCTCGGGCCGGGGGGGCAAAAACATTCAGTACTTC
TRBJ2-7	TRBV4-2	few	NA	CASSEGPSYEQYF	TGTGCCAGCAGCGAGGGGCCCTCCTACGAGCAGTACTTC
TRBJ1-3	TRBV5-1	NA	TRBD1	CASSPRQGAGNTIYF	TGCGCCAGCAGCCCGCGACAGGGGGCTGGAAACACCATATATTTT
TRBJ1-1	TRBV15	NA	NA	CATSLGVNTEAFF	TGTGCCACCAGCCTAGGCGTAAACACTGAAGCTTTCTTT
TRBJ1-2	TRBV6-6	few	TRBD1	CASSYSGTGENGYTF	TGTGCCAGCAGTTACTCTGGGACAGGGGAGAATGGCTACACCTTC
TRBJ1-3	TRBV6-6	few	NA	CASSGGPGNTIYF	TGTGCCAGTTCTGGGGGACCTGGAAACACCATATATTTT
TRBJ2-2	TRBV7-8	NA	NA	CASSPQITGELFF	TGTGCCAGCAGCCCTCAAATTACCGGGGAGCTGTTTTTT
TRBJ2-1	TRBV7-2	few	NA	CASSQSHGNNEQFF	TGTGCCAGCAGCCAATCCCACGGCAATAATGAGCAGTTCTTC
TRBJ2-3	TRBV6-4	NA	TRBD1	CASSARTGGATDTQYF	TGTGCCAGCAGTGCTCGTACAGGGGGTGCGACAGATACGCAGTATTTT
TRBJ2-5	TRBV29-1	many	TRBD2	CSVDTSGGAETQYF	TGCAGCGTTGACACGAGCGGGGGGGCCGAGACCCAGTACTTC
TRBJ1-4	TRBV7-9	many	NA	CASLKGAQATNEKLFF	TGTGCCAGCCTTAAAGGGGCACAAGCAACTAATGAAAAACTGTTTTTT